This T cell receptor (beta chain) was documented in a study of blood T cells in healthy people across ages. Broader study findings: Researchers said unsorted PBMCs prevented a conclusive naive versus antigen-experienced comparison. There were more naive CD4+ cells and higher diversity in long-lived donors than in aged donors.

With a J-beta primer mix and a sample-barcoded 5' primer, a second PCR ran 7 to 11 cycles. TCRdb independently ran MiXCR on the 5' RACE reads; one entry per CDR3 protein. The sample records about 1.6 million distinct CDR3 sequences, roughly 32% being singletons. V was shortened by 2 bases and J by 6 bases, with 16 bases between the two germline ends. The length of the CDR3 is 14 residues. Germline-derived CDR1 and CDR2 are SQVTM and ANQGSEA. This clonotype was seen a few times. The antigen remains unidentified. The clonotype was recovered from a woman in her 30s in good health. This chain links TRBV29-1 with TRBJ1-1; possible D gene TRBD1, 5 bases. The source material was blood. CDR3 DNA: TGCAGCGTTGAAAAGGACGCAGGGCACCCTGAAGCTTTCTTT. Translated: CSVEKDAGHPEAFF.